The 10 T cell receptor beta chains below were found in one sample sequenced in a study of T cell repertoires in cytomegalovirus infection (dated by TCRdb to between 2018 and 2021). Instrument used: Illumina HiSeq 1500. The public reads were reanalyzed by TCRdb: fastp trimming at Q25, MiXCR alignment, in-frame beta chains only. Identical CDR3 protein sequences are pooled into one entry, listed with their most common genes and DNA. This sample is represented by about 200,000 distinct CDR3 sequences; roughly 9.8% of them were singletons. Approximately 4.6% of the sample comes from the top ten. Sequencing was carried out using PBMCs. Receptor source: a human donor in good health (CMV status not recorded). Some clones in this sample may be carry-over from other donors' samples.

Ten or more counts support this clonotype. CDR3 DNA sequence: TGTGCCAGCAGCTTAGCCCTAGGGACTAGCGGCCGTCAGAGCTCCTACAATGAGCAGTTCTTC. Translating it yields CASSLALGTSGRQSSYNEQFF. The chain joins TRBV7-6 to TRBJ2-1; 11 bases line up with TRBD2. This CDR3 is 21 amino acids long. Trimming removed 0 bases from V and 0 bases from J; junction bases left unmatched: 13. The V gene's germline CDR1 is SGHVS and CDR2 FNYEAQ. Together with reference TRBV7-6 and TRBJ2-1, the CDR3 gives the full variable domain: GAGVSQSPRYKVTKRGQDVALRCDPISGHVSLYWYRQALGQGPEFLTYFNYEAQQDKSGLPNDRFSAERPEGSISTLTIQRTEQRDSAMYRCASSLALGTSGRQSSYNEQFFGPGTRLTVL.

In this sample, this clonotype turned up many times. The genes are TRBV7-2 and TRBJ2-1; D is ambiguous. Germline V gene lookup returns CDR1 SGHTA and CDR2 FQGNSA. The CDR3 loop spans 11 amino acids. Between the trimmed V and J ends, which lost 2 bases and 7 bases, there was a span of 3 bases. In DNA form, the CDR3 reads TGTGCCAGCAGCTTAAAGAATGAGCAGTTCTTC. Translated, it gives CASSLKNEQFF.

This clonotype has a count of ten or more. The chain couples TRBV11-2 to TRBJ2-5, with D unresolved. Trimming pared 5 bases from V and 0 bases from J, leaving 10 bases between. From germline, CDR1 is SGHAT and CDR2 FQNNGV. The length of the CDR3 is 14 residues. DNA of the CDR3: TGTGCCAGCAGCCCCCCCCGAGACCAAGAGACCCAGTACTTC. Its translation: CASSPPRDQETQYF.

In this sample, this clonotype turned up many times. The rearrangement joins TRBV11-2 to TRBJ2-7; 10 bases align to TRBD2. The germline CDR1 and CDR2 sequences are SGHAT and FQNNGV. This CDR3 has 13 residues. V lost 5 bases and J lost 6; bases outside the gene matches: 4. This CDR3 reads CASSAGTSVEQYF. CDR3 in DNA: TGTGCCAGCAGCGCCGGGACTAGCGTCGAGCAGTACTTC.

In this sample, this clonotype turned up many times. The gene calls are TRBV7-2 and TRBJ1-5; 7 bases are shared with TRBD1. CDR1 is SGHTA, CDR2 FQGNSA, per germline. V gave up 3 bases and J gave up 3 bases; unmatched junction bases: 2. The CDR3 is 14 residues long. The CDR3 sequence: CASSFGTVNQPQHF. The CDR3 region has the DNA TGTGCCAGCAGCTTCGGGACAGTCAATCAGCCCCAGCATTTT.

The chain links TRBV6-2 or TRBV6-3 to TRBJ2-1; D not resolved. Between the trimmed V and J ends, which lost 5 bases and 8 bases, there was a span of 10 bases. CDR1 is MNHEY, CDR2 SVGEGT, per germline. CDR3 length: 12 amino acids. The CDR3 protein is CASSPKGHEQFF. The CDR3 bases are TGTGCCAGCAGTCCCAAGGGCCATGAGCAGTTCTTC.

The sample holds a few counts of this clonotype. V is TRBV6-4 and J is TRBJ2-2; D gene uncertain. CDR3 length equals 16 residues. In germline, CDR1 is MRHNA, CDR2 SNTAGT. Trimming removed 8 bases from V and 7 bases from J, with 23 bases in between. The CDR3, as DNA: TGTGCCAGCCGCCGTGATTACAACGATCGCGGCGGGGAGCTGTTTTTT. This translates into CASRRDYNDRGGELFF.

This clonotype was picked up one time. A much bigger clone sits one base away, suggesting this may be a read error. This sequence joins TRBV28 and TRBJ2-1; no firm D call. The CDR3 extends over 15 amino acids. Germline CDR1 is MDHEN and CDR2 is SYDVKM. V lost 1 base to trimming and J lost 7 bases, with 14 bases between them. Here the CDR3 reads CASSLYAGSLNEQFF. CDR3 coding DNA: TGTGCCAGCAGTTTATATGCTGGTAGTCTAAATGAGCAGTTCTTC.

At least ten counts were recorded for this clonotype. The chain is built from TRBV7-2 and TRBJ1-2; perhaps TRBD1 as D (6 bases). The V gene's germline CDR1 is SGHTA and CDR2 FQGNSA. Trimming cost V 4 bases and J 8 bases, with 14 bases left between them. The CDR3 runs 13 residues. The DNA for the CDR3 is TGTGCCAGCAGCTCTCTCCTAGGGGGGGGCTACACCTTC. Translating it yields CASSSLLGGGYTF.

The sample holds a few counts of this clonotype. The chain couples TRBV24-1 to TRBJ2-3, with a possible D match to TRBD2 (6 bases). This CDR3 is built from 15 residues. Germline V lookup: CDR1 KGHDR, CDR2 SFDVKD. Trimming pared 3 bases from V and 3 bases from J, leaving 12 bases between. CDR3 DNA: TGTGCCACCAGTGATGCGGGGTCCCAGACAGATACGCAGTATTTT. This encodes CATSDAGSQTDTQYF.